These T cell receptor beta chains were read from a single sample in a study of shared clonotypes between healthy human individuals. Using immunoSEQ multiplex PCR, the repertoire was profiled, and TCRdb retains in-frame clones only, with some absent. Of roughly 2.1 million clones listed, about 92% are singletons. Sample: naive CD8+ T cells from PBMCs. These receptors were obtained from a young man in good health. Some clones in this sample may be carry-over from other donors' samples. Each CDR3 is given with its conserved first and last residue. D genes are given only for firm matches. Clone sizes are given selectively: once, few, many, or a class where the clone is expanded.

CDR3aa: CASSLRHSYEQYF; CDR3nt: TGTGCCAGCAGCTTGCGGCACTCCTACGAGCAGTACTTC; v_gene: TRBV5-6; d_gene: .; abundance: once; len: 13; j_gene: TRBJ2-7
CDR3aa: CASSKGGLPYYEQYF; CDR3nt: TGTGCCAGCAGTAAAGGGGGGCTCCCTTATTACGAGCAGTACTTC; v_gene: TRBV6-1; d_gene: .; abundance: once; len: 15; j_gene: TRBJ2-7
CDR3aa: CASSLIWKNQETQYF; CDR3nt: TGTGCCAGCAGCTTAATCTGGAAGAACCAAGAGACCCAGTACTTC; v_gene: TRBV7-9; d_gene: .; abundance: .; len: 15; j_gene: TRBJ2-5
CDR3aa: CASSWGLANEQFF; CDR3nt: TGTGCCAGCAGCTGGGGACTAGCGAATGAGCAGTTCTTC; v_gene: TRBV14; d_gene: TRBD2; abundance: .; len: 13; j_gene: TRBJ2-1
CDR3aa: CASSFPGTSRFF; CDR3nt: TGTGCCAGCAGCTTTCCCGGGACTAGTCGGTTCTTC; v_gene: TRBV7-9; d_gene: TRBD2; abundance: .; len: 12; j_gene: TRBJ2-1
CDR3aa: CASSPLRGSGELFF; CDR3nt: TGTGCCAGCAGCCCACTCCGGGGGTCCGGGGAGCTGTTTTTT; v_gene: TRBV9; d_gene: .; abundance: .; len: 14; j_gene: TRBJ2-2
CDR3aa: CASATIDHTEAFF; CDR3nt: TGCGCCAGCGCCACAATTGACCACACTGAAGCTTTCTTT; v_gene: TRBV5-1; d_gene: .; abundance: .; len: 13; j_gene: TRBJ1-1
CDR3aa: CASSLEFGTGKVEAFF; CDR3nt: TGTGCCAGCAGCTTAGAGTTCGGGACAGGGAAGGTCGAAGCTTTCTTT; v_gene: TRBV7-9; d_gene: TRBD1; abundance: .; len: 16; j_gene: TRBJ1-1
CDR3aa: CSVLPTGTYEQYF; CDR3nt: TGCAGCGTCCTTCCGACAGGGACCTACGAGCAGTACTTC; v_gene: TRBV29-1; d_gene: TRBD1; abundance: .; len: 13; j_gene: TRBJ2-7
CDR3aa: CASSTRTAPRDRYGYTF; CDR3nt: TGTGCCAGCAGCACCCGGACTGCTCCAAGGGATCGGTATGGCTACACCTTC; v_gene: TRBV14; d_gene: .; abundance: .; len: 17; j_gene: TRBJ1-2
CDR3aa: CASSSSGYNEQFF; CDR3nt: TGCGCCAGCAGCAGTAGCGGGTACAATGAGCAGTTCTTC; v_gene: TRBV5-1; d_gene: TRBD2; abundance: .; len: 13; j_gene: TRBJ2-1
CDR3aa: CASSLAQFGGSEQFF; CDR3nt: TGCGCCAGCAGCTTGGCCCAATTCGGAGGAAGTGAGCAGTTCTTC; v_gene: TRBV5-1; d_gene: .; abundance: .; len: 15; j_gene: TRBJ2-1
CDR3aa: CASSLADNHNEQFF; CDR3nt: TGCGCCAGCAGCTTGGCGGACAATCACAATGAGCAGTTCTTC; v_gene: TRBV5-1; d_gene: .; abundance: .; len: 14; j_gene: TRBJ2-1
CDR3aa: CASSSTPTGPQHF; CDR3nt: TGTGCCAGCAGTTCTACACCCACGGGGCCCCAGCATTTT; v_gene: TRBV28; d_gene: .; abundance: .; len: 13; j_gene: TRBJ1-5
CDR3aa: CASSDEMDVRTNEKLFF; CDR3nt: TGTGCCAGCAGTGATGAGATGGACGTGCGAACTAATGAAAAACTGTTTTTT; v_gene: TRBV2; d_gene: .; abundance: once; len: 17; j_gene: TRBJ1-4
CDR3aa: CASSQDFKPYEQYF; CDR3nt: TGCGCCAGCAGCCAAGATTTCAAGCCCTACGAGCAGTACTTC; v_gene: TRBV4-3; d_gene: .; abundance: .; len: 14; j_gene: TRBJ2-7
CDR3aa: CSAKEYNEQFF; CDR3nt: TGCAGTGCTAAAGAATACAATGAGCAGTTCTTC; v_gene: TRBV20-1; d_gene: .; abundance: once; len: 11; j_gene: TRBJ2-1
CDR3aa: CATHHGEDYGYTF; CDR3nt: TGTGCCACCCACCATGGGGAGGACTATGGCTACACCTTC; v_gene: TRBV28; d_gene: .; abundance: .; len: 13; j_gene: TRBJ1-2
CDR3aa: CASSQTGTLSSYEQYF; CDR3nt: TGTGCCAGCAGCCAAACCGGGACACTAAGCTCCTACGAGCAGTACTTC; v_gene: TRBV4-2; d_gene: .; abundance: .; len: 16; j_gene: TRBJ2-7
CDR3aa: CASSIGLGLANNEQFF; CDR3nt: TGTGCCAGTAGTATTGGTCTGGGACTAGCAAACAATGAGCAGTTCTTC; v_gene: TRBV19; d_gene: TRBD2; abundance: once; len: 16; j_gene: TRBJ2-1
CDR3aa: CAWSVQTSGKRPVSYNEQFF; CDR3nt: TGTGCCTGGAGTGTACAGACTAGCGGGAAACGTCCCGTCTCCTACAATGAGCAGTTCTTC; v_gene: TRBV30; d_gene: TRBD2; abundance: .; len: 20; j_gene: TRBJ2-1
CDR3aa: CASSPRRQPNEQFF; CDR3nt: TGTGCCAGCAGCCCCAGAAGACAGCCCAATGAGCAGTTCTTC; v_gene: TRBV7-3; d_gene: .; abundance: .; len: 14; j_gene: TRBJ2-1
CDR3aa: CASSGGTPSYEQYF; CDR3nt: TGTGCCAGCAGTGGCGGGACACCTTCCTACGAGCAGTACTTC; v_gene: TRBV7-9; d_gene: .; abundance: once; len: 14; j_gene: TRBJ2-7
CDR3aa: CASSFVGTEAFF; CDR3nt: TGCGCCAGCAGCTTCGTTGGCACTGAAGCTTTCTTT; v_gene: TRBV5-1; d_gene: .; abundance: .; len: 12; j_gene: TRBJ1-1
CDR3aa: CASSGRTPLGEQYF; CDR3nt: TGTGCCAGCAGTGGCCGGACACCGTTGGGCGAGCAGTACTTC; v_gene: TRBV25-1; d_gene: .; abundance: .; len: 14; j_gene: TRBJ2-7
CDR3aa: CASSLGTAYEQYF; CDR3nt: TGTGCCAGCAGCCTCGGGACGGCCTACGAGCAGTACTTC; v_gene: TRBV7-9; d_gene: .; abundance: .; len: 13; j_gene: TRBJ2-7
CDR3aa: CASSDQGAGQPQHF; CDR3nt: TGTGCCAGCAGTGACCAGGGGGCGGGGCAGCCCCAGCATTTT; v_gene: TRBV7-6; d_gene: TRBD1; abundance: .; len: 14; j_gene: TRBJ1-5
CDR3aa: CASSFPGTGAGYTF; CDR3nt: TGTGCCAGCAGCTTCCCCGGGACAGGGGCTGGCTACACCTTC; v_gene: TRBV11-2; d_gene: TRBD1; abundance: .; len: 14; j_gene: TRBJ1-2